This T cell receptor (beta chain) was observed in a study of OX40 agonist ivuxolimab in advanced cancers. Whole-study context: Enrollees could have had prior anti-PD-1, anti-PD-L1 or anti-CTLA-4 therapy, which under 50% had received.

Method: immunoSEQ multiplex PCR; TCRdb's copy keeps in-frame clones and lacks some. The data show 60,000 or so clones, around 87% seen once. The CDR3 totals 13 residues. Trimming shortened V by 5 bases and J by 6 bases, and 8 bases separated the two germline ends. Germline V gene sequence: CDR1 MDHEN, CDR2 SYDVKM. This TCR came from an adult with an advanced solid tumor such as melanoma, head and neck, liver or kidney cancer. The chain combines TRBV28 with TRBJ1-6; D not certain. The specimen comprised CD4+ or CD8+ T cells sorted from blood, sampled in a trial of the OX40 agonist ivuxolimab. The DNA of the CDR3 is TGTGCCAGCAGTAGGGTCTCTAATTCACCCCTCCACTTT. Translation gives CASSRVSNSPLHF. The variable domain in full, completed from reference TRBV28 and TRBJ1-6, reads DVKVTQSSRYLVKRTGEKVFLECVQDMDHENMFWYRQDPGLGLRLIYFSYDVKMKEKGDIPEGYSVSREKKERFSLILESASTNQTSMYLCASSRVSNSPLHFGNGTRLTVT.